The T cell receptor (beta chain) under discussion was sequenced for a study of CD8+CD57+ T cells in acquired aplastic anemia. The wider study: An average of 3.2 ug of DNA was obtained from sorted CD4+ and CD8+ cells.

This clonotype appeared many times. Antigen: not known. Study-level results: Researchers reported that CD8+ Simpson's diversity was not significantly different in patients versus controls. Patients and controls shared some 30 CD8+ CDR3 sequences, highly expressed in patients.

TCR beta VDJ and CDR3 profiling used genomic DNA as template. TCRdb processed the reads anew with MiXCR; each CDR3 protein has one entry. The table shows a few hundred thousand distinct CDR3 sequences, with approximately 55% occurring only once. Sample: sorted CD4+, CD8+, or CD8+CD57+ T cells (not recorded which) from PBMCs. This TCR came from a human donor with severe aplastic anemia or a healthy control (not recorded which).

Written as DNA, the CDR3 is TGTGCCTGGACAGGAAGGGACCGGAGCACTGAAGCTTTCTTT. Translation gives CAWTGRDRSTEAFF. The rearrangement links TRBV30 to TRBJ1-1; maybe TRBD1 (5 bases). The germline CDR1 and CDR2 sequences are GTSNPN and SVGIG (reference sequence). Trimming took 4 bases from V and 4 from J, leaving 16 bases between them. This CDR3 is 14 amino acids long.